This T cell receptor (beta chain) came from a study of shared clonotypes between healthy human individuals. Turning to the study itself: The study used three CD4 naive, three CD4 memory, two CD8 naive and one CD8 memory plate per donor.

From CD4+ cells came CD45RA+ naive and CD45RA-negative memory subsets. Some clones are missing from TCRdb's copy, which holds only in-frame ones; the method was immunoSEQ multiplex PCR. The table lists a few million clones, more than 90% of them singletons. Sequenced material: naive CD4+ T cells sorted from blood. The subset: CD45RA+ positively selected. The clonotype was recovered from a man younger than 35 in good health.

CDR3: CASSPWRDSNQPQHF. The DNA of the CDR3 is TGTGCCAGCAGCCCTTGGAGAGATAGCAATCAGCCCCAGCATTTT. V gene TRBV27 combines with J gene TRBJ1-5; no firm D call. The V end lost 6 bases, the J end lost 0 bases, and 12 bases lay between the germline ends. The length of the CDR3 is 15 residues. Per the germline V gene, CDR1 is MNHEY and CDR2 is SMNVEV (reference sequence).